The 14 T cell receptor beta chains below come from one sample, sequenced in a study of Graves' ophthalmopathy and Graves' hyperthyroidism. Transcripts of RNA were the source for amplifying TCR beta CDR3 regions. HTBI-primed RT-PCR formed the first round, and a multiplex PCR formed the second. TCRdb re-called the multiplex PCR reads through MiXCR, storing one row per CDR3 protein. The sample holds about 400,000 distinct CDR3 sequences, roughly 18% seen once. The sequenced sample consisted of peripheral blood. These receptors were obtained from a woman aged 18 to 35 with Graves' ophthalmopathy.

This clonotype was seen many times. The junction does not match germline at one end; this may be a read error. The chain joins TRBV7-2 to TRBJ1-5; 8 positions agree with TRBD1. The CDR3 has 15 residues. CDR1 SGHTA and CDR2 FQGNSA come from the germline V gene. The CDR3 loop reads CVSSPGGRNNQPQHF. The CDR3, as DNA: TGTGTCAGCAGCCCAGGGGGCAGGAACAATCAGCCCCAGCATTTT.

The CDR3 DNA reads as TGTGCCAGCAGCTTAGTACGGGCTCCGCTCGGAAACACCATATATTTT. Translated: CASSLVRAPLGNTIYF. J is TRBJ1-3 and V is TRBV11-2; D not resolved. Germline CDR1 and CDR2: SGHAT and FQNNGV. Trimming took 1 base from V and 4 from J, leaving 14 bases between them. The CDR3 is 16 amino acids.

This clonotype was recorded many times. J is TRBJ2-2 and V is TRBV15, with 9 positions matching TRBD1. Germline assignment: CDR1 LNHNV and CDR2 YYDKDF (reference sequence). This CDR3 spans 13 amino acids. The junction had 2 bases not matched to a gene; V was cut back by 5 bases and J by 7 bases. CDR3 in amino acids: CATSGTGFGELFF. The DNA of the CDR3 is TGTGCCACCAGCGGGACAGGGTTCGGGGAGCTGTTTTTT.

V usage is TRBV6-1 and J usage is TRBJ1-1; perhaps TRBD1 as D (5 bases). Trimming left V 1 base short and J 6 bases short, with 15 bases between. The CDR3 extends over 15 amino acids. CDR1 and CDR2 from the germline V gene are MNHNS and SASEGT. The CDR3 reads CASSEDLRGLAEAFF. DNA of the CDR3: TGTGCCAGCAGTGAAGATCTAAGGGGACTCGCTGAAGCTTTCTTT.

The V call is TRBV10-2, the J call TRBJ1-1; TRBD1 agrees at 7 bases. The V segment lost 6 bases and the J segment 7 bases; nucleotides outside the gene matches: 11. Germline V gene sequence: CDR1 WSHSY, CDR2 SAAADI. The CDR3 has 14 amino acids. CDR3 bases: TGCGCCAGCAGGGAGGGGGCAGGGGAAGGTGAAGCTTTCTTT. Translated, it gives CASREGAGEGEAFF.

This clonotype was seen ten or more times. The chain is built from TRBV20-1 and TRBJ1-1; no clear D. CDR1 is DFQATT, CDR2 SNEGSKA, per germline (reference sequence). Trimming took off 7 bases at V and 10 bases at J, with 13 bases between the two ends. This CDR3 is built from 10 residues. The CDR3 coding sequence is TGCAGTGGGGAACCGGTGGGAGCTTTCTTT. The encoded protein is CSGEPVGAFF.

About this clonotype itself: Relative to the germline gene, one junction end is altered; a read error may explain this. The chain has TRBV5-1 and TRBJ1-1; D gene unclear. Germline CDR1 reads SGHRS; CDR2 reads YFSETQ. This CDR3 contains 15 residues. CDR3 in DNA: TGCGCCAGCAGCTTGGGCACTGCCGTGAACGCTGAAGCTTTCTTT. It yields the protein CASSLGTAVNAEAFF.

The V and J genes are TRBV6-1 and TRBJ1-2, with D possibly TRBD1 on 5 matching bases. Germline lookup yields CDR1 MNHNS and CDR2 SASEGT. Trimming shortened V by 2 bases and J by 7 bases, and 11 bases separated the two germline ends. The CDR3 covers 13 residues. CDR3 region: CASSEIDSVGYTF. The CDR3, as DNA: TGTGCCAGCAGTGAAATTGACAGCGTTGGCTACACCTTC.

This clonotype has a count of ten or more. The rearrangement joins TRBV7-2 to TRBJ2-5, with a weak D call TRBD2 (7 bases). With 0 bases removed from V and 5 bases from J, the gap between germline ends came to 13 bases. The CDR3 runs to 15 residues. Germline loops: CDR1 SGHTA, CDR2 FQGNSA. The CDR3 DNA sequence: TGTGCCAGCAGCTTAGCGGCGGGGGCGGGGGAGACCCAGTACTTC. Protein: CASSLAAGAGETQYF.

This clonotype was detected many times. V gene TRBV6-1 combines with J gene TRBJ2-5, with 12 bases lining up with TRBD1. CDR1 and CDR2 (germline): MNHNS, SASEGT. The CDR3 has 12 amino acids. CDR3 region: CTAGQGAETQYF. Here the CDR3 DNA reads TGTACTGCGGGACAGGGGGCCGAGACCCAGTACTTC.

This clonotype was picked up many times. The chain has TRBV20-1 and TRBJ2-1, with 11 positions matching TRBD2. V gave up 4 bases and J gave up 4 bases; unmatched junction bases: 3. Looked up from germline, CDR1 is DFQATT and CDR2 is SNEGSKA (reference sequence). The CDR3 has 14 amino acids. The CDR3 region is CSAIRLAGYNEQFF. The CDR3 DNA sequence: TGCAGTGCTATAAGACTAGCGGGATACAATGAGCAGTTCTTC.

The table lists this clonotype with many counts. The chain uses TRBV3-1 and TRBJ1-2, with TRBD1 matching 7 bases. With 4 bases clipped from V and 3 bases from J, the junction kept 8 bases outside the gene matches. Germline CDR1 and CDR2: LGHDT and YNNKEL (reference sequence). The CDR3 sequence is 15 residues long. This CDR3 reads CASSRFGQGDYGYTF. In DNA, the CDR3 is TGTGCCAGCAGCCGGTTTGGGCAGGGGGACTATGGCTACACCTTC.

This clonotype showed up many times. The CDR3 loop reads CASSVLPTSPSGNTIYF. The DNA for the CDR3 is TGTGCCAGCAGCGTCCTCCCGACCTCTCCCTCTGGAAACACCATATATTTT. The chain has TRBV9 and TRBJ1-3, with D unresolved. CDR1 is SGDLS and CDR2 is YYNGEE in the germline V gene. V lost 2 bases to trimming and J lost 0 bases, with 15 bases between them. This CDR3 spans 17 amino acids.

This clonotype was detected ten times or more. V gene TRBV5-1 combines with J gene TRBJ2-7; 7 positions match TRBD2. The CDR3 extends over 15 amino acids. Trimming took 4 bases from V and 0 from J; bases not matched to a gene: 7. Germline V gene sequence: CDR1 SGHRS, CDR2 YFSETQ. CDR3 coding DNA: TGCGCCAGCAGCCGCATGGGAGGGTACTCCTACGAGCAGTACTTC. Translation gives CASSRMGGYSYEQYF.